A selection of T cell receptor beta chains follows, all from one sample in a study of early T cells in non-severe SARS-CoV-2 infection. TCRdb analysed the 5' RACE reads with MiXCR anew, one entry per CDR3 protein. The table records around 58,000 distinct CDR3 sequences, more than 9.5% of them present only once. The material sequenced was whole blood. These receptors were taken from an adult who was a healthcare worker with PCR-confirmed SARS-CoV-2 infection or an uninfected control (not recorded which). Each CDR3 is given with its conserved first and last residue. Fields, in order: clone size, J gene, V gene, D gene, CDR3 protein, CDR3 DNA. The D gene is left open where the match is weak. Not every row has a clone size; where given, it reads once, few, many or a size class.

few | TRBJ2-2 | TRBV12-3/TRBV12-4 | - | CASSLQGGLAATGELFF | TGTGCCAGCAGTCTTCAGGGGGGCCTAGCGGCCACCGGGGAGCTGTTTTTT
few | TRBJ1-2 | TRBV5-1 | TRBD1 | CASRLLRTGVYGYTF | TGCGCCAGCAGACTTCTCCGGACAGGCGTCTATGGCTACACCTTC
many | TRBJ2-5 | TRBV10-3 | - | CAIRDTAETQYF | TGTGCCATCAGGGACACCGCGGAGACCCAGTACTTC
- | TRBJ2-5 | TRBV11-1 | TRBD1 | CASSFSGTGFGTQYF | TGTGCCAGCAGCTTTTCCGGGACAGGGTTCGGGACCCAGTACTTC
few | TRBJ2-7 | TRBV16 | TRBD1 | CASSHETGIYEQYF | TGTGCCAGCAGCCATGAGACAGGGATATACGAGCAGTACTTC
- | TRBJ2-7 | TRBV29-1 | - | CSVGENHEQYF | TGCAGCGTTGGGGAGAACCACGAGCAGTACTTC
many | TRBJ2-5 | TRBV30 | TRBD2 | CAGSGRASETQYF | TGTGCAGGAAGCGGGAGGGCCTCGGAGACCCAGTACTTC
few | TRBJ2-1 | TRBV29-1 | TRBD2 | CSVERLADYNEQFF | TGCAGCGTTGAGCGGCTAGCGGACTACAATGAGCAGTTCTTC
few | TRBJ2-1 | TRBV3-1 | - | CASSPELGVRGNEQFF | TGTGCCAGCAGCCCAGAATTGGGGGTTAGGGGGAATGAGCAGTTCTTC
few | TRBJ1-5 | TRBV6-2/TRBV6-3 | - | CASSYSVGAGNQPQHF | TGTGCCAGCAGTTACTCTGTCGGGGCAGGCAATCAGCCCCAGCATTTT
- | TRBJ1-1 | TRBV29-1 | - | CSVAEAFF | TGCAGCGTTGCTGAAGCTTTCTTT
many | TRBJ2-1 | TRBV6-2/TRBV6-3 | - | CASHFSGDNEQFF | TGTGCCAGCCATTTCTCAGGGGACAATGAGCAGTTCTTC
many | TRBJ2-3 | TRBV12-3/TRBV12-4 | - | CASTLTTEVQYF | TGTGCCAGCACTTTGACCACTGAGGTGCAGTATTTT
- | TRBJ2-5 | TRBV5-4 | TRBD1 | CASSLPGQGKTQYF | TGTGCCAGCAGTCTCCCGGGACAGGGGAAGACCCAGTACTTC
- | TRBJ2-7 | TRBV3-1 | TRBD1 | CASKPRGQGLSGDEQYF | TGTGCCAGCAAACCCCGAGGACAGGGTCTAAGTGGCGACGAGCAGTACTTC
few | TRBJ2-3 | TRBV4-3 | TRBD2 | CASSQGSSGRDTQYF | TGCGCCAGCAGCCAAGGTTCTAGCGGGAGAGATACGCAGTATTTT
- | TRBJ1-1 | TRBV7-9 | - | CASSTQGTEAFF | TGTGCCAGCAGCACCCAGGGGACTGAAGCTTTCTTT
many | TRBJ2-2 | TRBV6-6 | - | CASSYASAANTGELFF | TGTGCCAGCAGTTACGCCTCCGCCGCGAACACCGGGGAGCTGTTTTTT
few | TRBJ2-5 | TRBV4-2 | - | CASSQTVPPRETQYF | TGTGCCAGCAGCCAGACCGTCCCGCCGCGAGAGACCCAGTACTTC
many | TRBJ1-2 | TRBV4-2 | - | CASSQEAPGVWDGYTF | TGTGCCAGCAGCCAAGAAGCACCAGGGGTGTGGGATGGCTACACCTTC
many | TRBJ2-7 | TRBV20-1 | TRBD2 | CSARDQDTSGGYEQYF | TGCAGTGCTAGAGATCAGGACACTAGCGGGGGCTACGAGCAGTACTTC
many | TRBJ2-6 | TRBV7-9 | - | CASSFQNSGANVLTF | TGTGCCAGCAGCTTCCAGAACTCTGGGGCCAACGTCCTGACTTTC
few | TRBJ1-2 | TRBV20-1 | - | CSAPRGKQRNGYTF | TGCAGTGCCCCACGGGGGAAACAGAGAAATGGCTACACCTTC
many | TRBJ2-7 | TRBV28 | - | CASSPPEDYEQYF | TGTGCCAGCAGTCCCCCAGAAGACTACGAGCAGTACTTC
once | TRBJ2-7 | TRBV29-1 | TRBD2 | CSVEGGVAGGTYEQYF | TGCAGCGTTGAAGGAGGAGTAGCGGGAGGGACCTACGAGCAGTACTTC
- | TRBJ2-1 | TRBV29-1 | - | CSVRGLRGNEQFF | TGCAGCGTCCGCGGGCTTAGGGGCAATGAGCAGTTCTTC
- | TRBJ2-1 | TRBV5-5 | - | CASSSRPPRDHNEQFF | TGTGCCAGCAGCTCCCGGCCACCCAGGGACCACAATGAGCAGTTCTTC
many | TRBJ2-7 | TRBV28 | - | CASSSQTDSYEQYF | TGTGCCAGCAGCTCCCAAACAGACTCCTACGAGCAGTACTTC
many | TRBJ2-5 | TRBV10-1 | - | CASSDLVQETQYF | TGCGCCAGCAGTGATCTCGTCCAAGAGACCCAGTACTTC
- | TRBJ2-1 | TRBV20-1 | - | CSARVRASYNEQFF | TGCAGTGCTAGAGTTCGGGCCAGCTACAATGAGCAGTTCTTC
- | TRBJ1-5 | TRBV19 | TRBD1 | CASSPGGGRSNQPQHF | TGTGCCAGTAGCCCAGGGGGGGGGCGAAGCAATCAGCCCCAGCATTTT
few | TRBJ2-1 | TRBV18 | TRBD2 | CASSQTSGGTLYNEQFF | TGTGCCAGCTCGCAAACTAGCGGGGGAACCTTATACAATGAGCAGTTCTTC